Following are 13 T cell receptor beta chains from one sample sequenced in a study of beta chain features in type 1 diabetes. Investigators reverse transcribed all isolated RNA, so they sequenced expressed TCRB transcripts. Here immunoSEQ multiplex PCR was the method, and the copy in TCRdb shows in-frame clones only, minus some. The table has 350,000 to 450,000 clones, roughly 13% seen once. What was sequenced was naive CD4+ T cells from blood. Receptors originate from a man younger than 45 in good health.

The J gene is TRBJ1-6, the V gene TRBV7-6; 9 positions agree with TRBD1. The CDR3 loop spans 15 amino acids. Germline CDR1 and CDR2: SGHVS and FNYEAQ. The V gene end was trimmed by 6 bases and the J gene end by 6 bases; junction bases not matched to a gene: 6. Here the CDR3 DNA reads TGTGCCAGCAGTTCTACAGGGGGCGGTAATTCACCCCTCCACTTT. It codes for CASSSTGGGNSPLHF.

This clone occurred a few times. The chain combines TRBV6-1 with TRBJ2-6, with D uncertain. In germline, CDR1 is MNHNS, CDR2 SASEGT. The CDR3 consists of 13 residues. Trimming pared 7 bases from V and 1 base from J, leaving 5 bases between. The CDR3 region has the DNA TGTGCCAGCAAAAAATCTGGGGCCAACGTCCTGACTTTC. It yields the protein CASKKSGANVLTF.

The genes are TRBV19 and TRBJ2-1, with D unresolved. Germline values: CDR1 LNHDA, CDR2 SQIVND (reference sequence). The V and J ends lost 6 bases and 4 bases respectively, with 10 bases between them. The CDR3 has 13 residues. As DNA, the CDR3 is TGTGCCAGTAGCCAACTCGGGTACAATGAGCAGTTCTTC. Amino acids: CASSQLGYNEQFF.

This clone turned up a few times. The CDR3 reads CATSRRSGDAYEQYV. The CDR3 nucleotides are TGTGCCACCAGCAGACGATCAGGGGATGCCTACGAGCAGTACGTC. The J gene is TRBJ2-7, the V gene TRBV15; D perhaps matches TRBD1 (6 bases). This CDR3 contains 15 residues. CDR1 LNHNV and CDR2 YYDKDF come from the germline V gene (reference sequence). Trimming pared 2 bases from V and 2 bases from J, leaving 13 bases between.

This clone has just a few counts. This chain joins TRBV29-1 and TRBJ2-3, with TRBD1 matching over 7 bases. V was clipped by 5 bases and J by 5 bases; unmatched bases: 13. Germline loops: CDR1 SQVTM, CDR2 ANQGSEA. The CDR3 has 15 residues. Written as DNA, the CDR3 is TGCAGCGTTCTACTGACAGGGAACATTGAAGATACGCAGTATTTT. Translation gives CSVLLTGNIEDTQYF.

The rearrangement joins TRBV2 to TRBJ2-1, with TRBD2 as a possible D gene (9 bases). Trimming cost V 3 bases and J 5 bases, with 20 bases left between them. From germline, CDR1 is SNHLY and CDR2 FYNNEI. The length of the CDR3 is 17 residues. The CDR3 loop is CASSESRGLAGHNEQFF. The CDR3 DNA follows: TGTGCCAGCAGTGAGTCCAGGGGGCTAGCGGGGCACAATGAGCAGTTCTTC.

The chain combines TRBV7-2 with TRBJ2-1; maybe TRBD2 (5 bases). V was clipped by 1 base and J by 10 bases, with 11 bases between them. The CDR3 covers 13 residues. CDR1 and CDR2 from the germline V gene are SGHTA and FQGNSA. The CDR3 reads CASSLVVPGEQFF. The CDR3, as DNA: TGTGCCAGCAGCTTAGTTGTGCCGGGGGAGCAGTTCTTC.

This clone was detected only a few times. The V gene is TRBV6-6, the J gene TRBJ2-5, with 10 bases fitting TRBD1. CDR3 length: 15 amino acids. Germline V gene data show CDR1 as MNHNY and CDR2 as SVGAGI (reference sequence). V lost 5 bases to trimming and J lost 2 bases; unmatched junction nucleotides: 5. The CDR3 nucleotides are TGTGCCAGCAGTCCCGGGACAGGGGCTCAAGAGACCCAGTACTTC. Protein sequence: CASSPGTGAQETQYF.

In its sample, this clone was seen a few times. The V gene is TRBV5-4, the J gene TRBJ1-1; D perhaps matches TRBD1 (5 bases). There are 14 residues in the CDR3. V lost 3 bases to trimming and J lost 3 bases, with 12 bases between them. Germline-derived CDR1 and CDR2 are SGHNT and YYREEE (reference sequence). The CDR3 loop is CASSSLQGHTEAFF. Written as DNA, the CDR3 is TGTGCCAGCAGCTCTCTTCAGGGACACACTGAAGCTTTCTTT.

This sequence joins TRBV10-3 and TRBJ2-5; 10 nucleotides align to TRBD2. Germline values: CDR1 ENHRY, CDR2 SYGVKD. Trimming took 5 bases from V and 1 from J; bases not matched to a gene: 4. The CDR3 spans 15 residues. This chain's CDR3 is CAISSGTSVQETQYF. The CDR3 DNA sequence: TGTGCCATCAGTTCCGGGACTAGCGTCCAAGAGACCCAGTACTTC.

In this sample, this clone turned up a few times. The rearrangement joins TRBV7-9 to TRBJ1-3; D perhaps matches TRBD1 (5 bases). This CDR3 is built from 15 residues. CDR1 and CDR2 (germline): SEHNR, FQNEAQ (reference sequence). V was trimmed by 7 bases and J by 2 bases, leaving 15 bases between them. The CDR3 sequence: CASNLGGIAGNTIYF. The CDR3 DNA is TGTGCCAGCAACCTGGGGGGTATAGCTGGAAACACCATATATTTT.

This CDR3 is CASSVGLAGDADTQYF. The CDR3 DNA is TGTGCCAGCAGCGTAGGATTAGCGGGAGACGCAGATACGCAGTATTTT. This chain joins TRBV9 and TRBJ2-3; 9 bases line up with TRBD2. The CDR3 has 16 amino acids. V lost 0 bases to trimming and J lost 4 bases; unmatched junction nucleotides: 6. In germline, CDR1 is SGDLS, CDR2 YYNGEE. Full variable domain (missing parts from reference TRBV9 and TRBJ2-3): DSGVTQTPKHLITATGQRVTLRCSPRSGDLSVYWYQQSLDQGLQFLIQYYNGEERAKGNILERFSAQQFPDLHSELNLSSLELGDSALYFCASSVGLAGDADTQYFGPGTRLTVL.

This chain links TRBV21-1 with TRBJ2-3. TRBV21-1 counts as a pseudogene. This CDR3 is 20 amino acids long. The CDR3 DNA reads as TGTGCCAGCAGCAAAACAAAATCGGGCCACCCGGGCCCCTCGGCAGATACGCAGTATTTT. It encodes CASSKTKSGHPGPSADTQYF.